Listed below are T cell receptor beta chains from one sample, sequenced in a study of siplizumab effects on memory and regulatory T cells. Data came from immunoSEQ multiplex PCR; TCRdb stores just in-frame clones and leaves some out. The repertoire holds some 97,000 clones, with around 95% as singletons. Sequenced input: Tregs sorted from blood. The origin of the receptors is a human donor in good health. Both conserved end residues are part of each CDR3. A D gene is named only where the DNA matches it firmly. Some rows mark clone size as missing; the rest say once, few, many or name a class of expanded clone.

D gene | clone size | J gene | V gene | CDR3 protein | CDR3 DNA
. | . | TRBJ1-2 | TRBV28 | CASSPYYVFRYTF | TGTGCCAGCAGTCCCTACTACGTGTTCCGGTACACCTTC
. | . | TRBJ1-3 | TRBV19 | CASSIQGYAGNTIYF | TGTGCCAGTAGTATTCAGGGGTACGCTGGAAACACCATATATTTT
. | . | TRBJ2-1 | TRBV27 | CASSTWSSSYNEQFF | TGTGCCAGCAGTACGTGGTCTTCCTCCTACAATGAGCAGTTCTTC
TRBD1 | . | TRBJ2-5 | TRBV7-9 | CASSLQGVRQETQYF | TGTGCCAGCAGCTTACAGGGGGTAAGGCAAGAGACCCAGTACTTC
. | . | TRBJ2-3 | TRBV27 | CASSLSHGGTDTQYF | TGTGCCAGCAGTTTATCTCACGGGGGCACAGATACGCAGTATTTT
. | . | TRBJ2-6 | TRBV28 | CASSLYSLSGANVLTF | TGTGCCAGCAGTTTGTACAGTCTTTCTGGGGCCAACGTCCTGACTTTC
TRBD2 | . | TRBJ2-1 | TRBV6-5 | CASSYQGGSYNEQFF | TGTGCCAGCAGTTATCAGGGAGGGTCCTACAATGAGCAGTTCTTC
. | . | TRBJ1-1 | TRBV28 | CASMGDTEAFF | TGTGCCAGCATGGGGGACACTGAAGCTTTCTTT
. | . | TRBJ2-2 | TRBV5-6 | CASSFPRGGVGTGELFF | TGTGCCAGCAGCTTCCCCCGTGGAGGGGTTGGCACCGGGGAGCTGTTTTTT
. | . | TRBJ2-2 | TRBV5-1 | CASSPALSSDTGELFF | TGCGCCAGCAGCCCCGCCCTCTCAAGTGACACCGGGGAGCTGTTTTTT
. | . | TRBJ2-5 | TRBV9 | CASSAGSGTQYF | TGTGCCAGCAGCGCCGGTAGTGGGACCCAGTACTTC
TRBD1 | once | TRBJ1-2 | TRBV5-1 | CASSPTGAPYGYTF | TGTGCCAGCAGCCCGACAGGGGCCCCCTATGGCTACACCTTC
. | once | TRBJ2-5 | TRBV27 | CASSLWGGRETQYF | TGTGCCAGCAGTTTATGGGGGGGCCGGGAGACCCAGTACTTC
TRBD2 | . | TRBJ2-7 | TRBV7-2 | CASSSDSGGIYEQYF | TGTGCCAGCAGCTCAGATAGCGGGGGGATCTACGAGCAGTACTTC
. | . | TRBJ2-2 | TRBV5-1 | CASSLAVNTGELFF | TGCGCCAGCAGCTTAGCGGTAAACACCGGGGAGCTGTTTTTT
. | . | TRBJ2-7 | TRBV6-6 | CASSPGLNEQYF | TGTGCCAGCAGCCCTGGACTGAACGAGCAGTACTTC
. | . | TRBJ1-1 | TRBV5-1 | CASSLWAANTEAFF | TGCGCCAGCAGCTTGTGGGCAGCGAACACTGAAGCTTTCTTT
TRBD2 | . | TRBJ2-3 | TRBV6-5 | CASGRAGGPADTQYF | TGTGCCAGCGGGAGAGCGGGAGGGCCAGCGGATACGCAGTATTTT
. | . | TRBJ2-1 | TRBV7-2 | CASSASRTGYNEQFF | TGTGCCAGCAGCGCATCTAGAACGGGGTACAATGAGCAGTTCTTC
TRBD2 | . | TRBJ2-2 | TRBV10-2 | CASRKPPGLAGRSNTGELFF | TGCGCCAGCAGGAAACCGCCGGGACTAGCGGGACGGTCGAACACCGGGGAGCTGTTTTTT
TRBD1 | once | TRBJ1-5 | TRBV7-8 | CASSLLTGTGLSNQPQHF | TGTGCCAGCAGCTTGTTGACCGGGACAGGGTTGAGCAATCAGCCCCAGCATTTT
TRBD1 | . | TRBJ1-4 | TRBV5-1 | CASSRDRANEKLFF | TGCGCCAGCAGCCGGGACAGGGCTAATGAAAAACTGTTTTTT
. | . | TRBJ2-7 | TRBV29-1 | CSVKSQGSGYEQYF | TGCAGCGTTAAATCGCAGGGATCCGGGTACGAGCAGTACTTC
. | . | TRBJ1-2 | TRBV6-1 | CASKPGHRAPYGYTF | TGTGCCAGCAAACCGGGACACCGAGCCCCCTATGGCTACACCTTC
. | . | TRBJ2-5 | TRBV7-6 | CASNSGAGGQETQYF | TGTGCCAGCAACTCGGGCGCAGGGGGGCAAGAGACCCAGTACTTC
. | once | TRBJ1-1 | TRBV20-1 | CTPKGGTEAFF | TGCACCCCCAAGGGGGGCACTGAAGCTTTCTTT